One and the same sample provided the 22 T cell receptor beta chains below, sequenced in a study of T cell repertoires in cytomegalovirus infection. Each CDR3 protein is one row after TCRdb ran MiXCR on the reads. This table holds 150,000 to 200,000 distinct CDR3 sequences, 8% to 10% found once. Input material: PBMCs. The receptors here all came from a human donor in good health (CMV status not recorded). Some clones in this sample may be carry-over from other donors' samples.

This clonotype occurred many times. The chain links TRBV7-6 to TRBJ2-7, with D tentatively TRBD2 (5 bases). V was cut by 4 bases and J by 7 bases, with 14 bases left in between. The germline V gene encodes CDR1 SGHVS and CDR2 FNYEAQ. CDR3 length: 13 residues. The CDR3 protein is CASSSHERLEQYF. The CDR3 DNA is TGTGCCAGCAGCTCACATGAGCGGTTGGAGCAGTACTTC.

This clonotype has a count of ten or more. This chain joins TRBV20-1 and TRBJ1-6; D gene unclear. This CDR3 spans 13 amino acids. With 1 base removed from V and 3 bases from J, the gap between germline ends came to 4 bases. Germline values: CDR1 DFQATT, CDR2 SNEGSKA (reference sequence). CDR3: CSARVGYNSPLHF. The CDR3 bases are TGCAGTGCTAGAGTCGGCTATAATTCACCCCTCCACTTT.

This clonotype was seen at least ten times. This chain joins TRBV29-1 and TRBJ2-3; 10 bases are a match to TRBD1. This CDR3 has 11 amino acids. Germline loops: CDR1 SQVTM, CDR2 ANQGSEA. The CDR3: CGGQGPDTQYF. As DNA, the CDR3 is TGCGGGGGACAGGGGCCAGATACGCAGTATTTT.

The CDR3 is CASSLFRGASDTEAFF. Here the CDR3 DNA reads TGTGCCAGCAGTTTATTCCGGGGGGCGTCGGACACTGAAGCTTTCTTT. This chain uses TRBV28 with TRBJ1-1, with D possibly TRBD1 on 6 matching bases. The CDR3 runs to 16 residues. Between the trimmed V and J ends, which lost 1 base and 3 bases, there was a span of 15 bases. Germline CDR1 reads MDHEN; CDR2 reads SYDVKM.

This clonotype was recorded many times. The chain recombines TRBV11-3 with TRBJ2-3; 7 positions match TRBD1. The CDR3 consists of 15 residues. V lost 1 base, J lost 3 bases, and 4 bases stayed unmatched. CDR1 SGHNT and CDR2 YENEEA come from the germline V gene. The CDR3 protein is CASSLGQGDTDTQYF. CDR3 in DNA: TGTGCCAGCAGCTTAGGACAGGGAGATACAGATACGCAGTATTTT.

The chain has TRBV6-2 or TRBV6-3 and TRBJ2-5, with TRBD2 matching over 8 bases. The junction had 7 bases not matched to a gene; V was cut back by 2 bases and J by 5 bases. Germline assignment: CDR1 MNHEY and CDR2 SVGEGT. CDR3 length: 15 residues. This CDR3 is CASSYLGAGVETQYF. DNA of the CDR3: TGTGCCAGCAGTTACCTGGGAGCGGGAGTTGAGACCCAGTACTTC.

Ten or more counts support this clonotype. The rearrangement joins TRBV27 to TRBJ2-2, with D perhaps matching TRBD2 (5 bases). V lost 1 base and J lost 5, with 14 bases in between. The CDR3 has 16 amino acids. CDR1 and CDR2 from the germline V gene are MNHEY and SMNVEV (reference sequence). The CDR3 sequence is CASSLLNVRGTGELFF. The DNA of the CDR3 is TGTGCCAGCAGTTTATTAAACGTCCGGGGTACCGGGGAGCTGTTTTTT.

This clonotype was recorded at least ten times. V and J are TRBV12-5 and TRBJ2-1, with D unresolved. Germline V gene sequence: CDR1 LGHNT, CDR2 FRNRAP. The length of the CDR3 is 17 residues. Deletions cut 0 bases from V and 4 bases from J, with 16 bases between. This chain's CDR3 is CASGLVTSPHTYNEQFF. As DNA, the CDR3 is TGTGCTAGTGGTTTGGTAACCTCCCCTCACACTTACAATGAGCAGTTCTTC.

Ten or more counts support this clonotype. The chain couples TRBV4-3 to TRBJ2-1; either TRBD1 or TRBD2 may supply D (5 bases each). Trimming removed 4 bases at V and 7 bases at J, with 29 bases between. Germline CDR1 and CDR2: LGHNA and YSLEER. The CDR3 has 19 residues. The CDR3 nucleotides read TGCGCCAGCAGCCTTACCCTAGGAAGGGGCACAGCAACGGGGAATGAGCAGTTCTTC. This sequence encodes CASSLTLGRGTATGNEQFF.

Here the CDR3 reads CASSFSGRPLTGNTIYF. CDR3 nucleotide sequence: TGTGCCAGCAGTTTTTCCGGCCGCCCACTTACTGGAAACACCATATATTTT. This sequence joins TRBV28 and TRBJ1-3, with D unresolved. This CDR3 has 17 residues. Germline loops: CDR1 MDHEN, CDR2 SYDVKM. V lost 3 bases and J lost 2, with 17 bases in between.

The V call is TRBV28, the J call TRBJ1-2; no clear D. The germline gives CDR1 MDHEN, CDR2 SYDVKM. V was trimmed by 4 bases and J by 4 bases, leaving 7 bases between them. The CDR3 has 12 amino acids. The CDR3, as DNA: TGTGCCAGCAGTTACCGAGGCTATGGCTACACCTTC. Its protein is CASSYRGYGYTF.

The V call is TRBV25-1, the J call TRBJ1-6, with D maybe TRBD1 (5 bases). V gave up 6 bases and J gave up 8 bases, with 11 bases separating them. This CDR3 spans 13 amino acids. Germline CDR1 reads MGHDK; CDR2 reads SYGVNS. The CDR3 DNA is TGTGCCAGCAGACGGGGCACTGATTCACCCCTCCACTTT. It yields the protein CASRRGTDSPLHF.

There are many counts of this clonotype. V usage is TRBV7-8 and J usage is TRBJ1-4; D unresolved. The germline gives CDR1 SGHVS, CDR2 FQNEAQ. The length of the CDR3 is 15 residues. V was trimmed by 6 bases and J by 7 bases, leaving 18 bases between them. The chain's CDR3 is CASRLSGTSGEKLFF. CDR3 DNA sequence: TGTGCCAGCAGGTTATCGGGTACCAGTGGTGAAAAACTGTTTTTT.

This clonotype was counted ten times or more. The chain recombines TRBV7-9 with TRBJ1-2; 7 positions agree with TRBD1. Germline V gene lookup returns CDR1 SEHNR and CDR2 FQNEAQ (reference sequence). The ends lost 5 bases at V and 4 bases at J; junction bases unmatched: 13. This CDR3 contains 16 residues. The CDR3 DNA reads as TGTGCCAGCAGCCGAGGGGGCGCGGCCTCCTTCTATGGCTACACCTTC. This encodes CASSRGGAASFYGYTF.

A few counts support this clonotype. V and J are TRBV19 and TRBJ2-6; weak D call: TRBD1 (5 bases). This CDR3 region has 15 residues. Looked up from germline, CDR1 is LNHDA and CDR2 is SQIVND (reference sequence). V was clipped by 8 bases and J by 1 base, with 12 bases between them. The CDR3 here is CASERRGSGANVLTF. The CDR3 DNA reads as TGTGCCAGTGAGCGAAGGGGTTCTGGGGCCAACGTCCTGACTTTC.

V and J are TRBV27 and TRBJ2-1; 7 nucleotides match TRBD1. CDR1 and CDR2 (germline): MNHEY, SMNVEV (reference sequence). The CDR3 covers 13 residues. V was clipped by 8 bases and J by 3 bases; unmatched bases: 4. This CDR3 is CASAGTVYNEQFF. DNA for the CDR3: TGTGCCAGCGCCGGGACAGTCTACAATGAGCAGTTCTTC.

The genes are TRBV7-9 and TRBJ2-7, with TRBD1 matching 9 bases. Looked up from germline, CDR1 is SEHNR and CDR2 is FQNEAQ (reference sequence). CDR3 length equals 16 residues. V was pared by 3 bases and J by 1 base, with 7 bases of the junction left unmatched. In nucleotides, the CDR3 is TGTGCCAGCAGCTTTCCTTCGGGACAGGGTTCCTACGAGCAGTACTTC. It is translated as CASSFPSGQGSYEQYF.

In its sample, this clonotype was seen a few times. V and J are TRBV20-1 and TRBJ1-2; D gene ambiguous. Between the trimmed V and J ends, which lost 0 bases and 4 bases, there was a span of 15 bases. Germline V CDR1 and CDR2: DFQATT, SNEGSKA (reference sequence). The CDR3 is 15 residues long. The chain's CDR3 is CSAREGAGSGYGYTF. The CDR3 coding sequence is TGCAGTGCTAGAGAGGGCGCGGGATCGGGCTATGGCTACACCTTC.

As regards this clonotype: This clone may be a read error of a much larger clone one base away. The rearrangement joins TRBV7-1 to TRBJ1-5; possible D gene TRBD1, 6 bases. TRBV7-1 is known as an ORF, though its function is uncertain. The CDR3 is 14 residues long. Trimming cost V 7 bases and J 7 bases, with 17 bases left between them. The CDR3 bases are TGTGCCAGCAACCCCCAAAGCGGGGGCCAGCCCCAGCATTTT. Translated: CASNPQSGGQPQHF.

This clonotype was picked up a small number of times. The chain couples TRBV6-8 to TRBJ1-2, with a weak D call TRBD1 (5 bases). CDR3 length: 16 amino acids. The germline V and J ends were trimmed by 8 bases and 4 bases, with 23 bases remaining between them. Germline CDR1 MNHGY, CDR2 SAAAGT. The chain's CDR3 is CASGRGAIQRSYGYTF. CDR3 nucleotide sequence: TGTGCCAGCGGTAGAGGGGCGATACAAAGGAGCTATGGCTACACCTTC.

There are a few counts of this clonotype. The chain employs TRBV28 and TRBJ1-1, with D unresolved. Germline V CDR1 and CDR2: MDHEN, SYDVKM. This CDR3 region has 12 residues. V shed 3 bases and J shed 8 bases, with 10 bases lying between them. DNA of the CDR3: TGTGCCAGCAGTTTCTCGTTTAGGGAAGCTTTCTTT. Its translation: CASSFSFREAFF.

This clonotype turned up a few times. The J gene is TRBJ2-3, the V gene TRBV9; 7 bases map to TRBD1. The CDR3 runs 18 residues. The V and J ends lost 4 bases and 2 bases, in that order; junction bases with no gene match: 16. The germline gives CDR1 SGDLS, CDR2 YYNGEE. The CDR3 nucleotides are TGTGCCAGCAGCTCTCCTACCGGGACAGCTTATTTCACAGATACGCAGTATTTT. Protein product: CASSSPTGTAYFTDTQYF.